The subject of this entry is one T cell receptor (beta chain). The antigen is not known. This sample stems from a study of T-cell memory formation after mild COVID-19. Study-level findings and limits: Contracting CD4+ clones lay largely in CM and EM, with CD8+ ones residing in EMRA. Clones that contracted from day 15 to 85 were balanced CD4/CD8, while later expanders leaned CD4+. Confirmation of SARS-CoV-2 specificity was lacking for second-wave clones peaking day 37.

Researchers used 5'RACE with constant-segment primers to make TCR alpha and TCR beta cDNA libraries that carry sample barcodes and UMIs. From the 5' RACE reads, TCRdb called clonotypes with MiXCR, one entry per CDR3 protein. The sample carries more than 110,000 distinct CDR3 sequences, roughly 13% recorded once. With V trimmed by 2 bases and J by 2 bases, 3 bases remained unmatched. This CDR3 contains 15 residues. Germline V CDR1 and CDR2: SEHNR, FQNEAQ (reference sequence). The clonotype originates from an adult woman who had mild COVID-19 (a few samples of this study predate the infection). Cell type and time point are not known. Sequencing used PBMCs or a T cell subset sorted from them (not recorded which). The V gene is TRBV7-9, the J gene TRBJ1-2; TRBD1 matches 9 bases. The CDR3 nucleotides read TGTGCCAGCAGCTTAACAGGGGGCGAAAACTATGGCTACACCTTC. Its translation: CASSLTGGENYGYTF.